Below, 5 T cell receptor beta chains from the same sample are listed, as sequenced in a study of cytomegalovirus exposure and HLA in healthy donors. The PCR contained 60 Vbeta and 13 Jbeta primers. Libraries were prepared by immunoSEQ multiplex PCR; TCRdb keeps only in-frame clonotypes and omits some of them. The sample lists 100,000 to 150,000 clones; roughly 83% were seen once. Sequencing used PBMCs. The receptors were sampled from a girl aged 2-10 years in good health and CMV-seronegative.

The genes are TRBV30 and TRBJ1-3; 11 bases map to TRBD1. Looked up from germline, CDR1 is GTSNPN and CDR2 is SVGIG (reference sequence). V dropped 3 bases and J dropped 1; count of bases not matched to a gene: 11. The CDR3 contains 18 residues. This CDR3 reads CAWSRLRGTGGSGNTIYF. For the CDR3, the DNA is TGTGCCTGGAGCCGATTACGTGGGACAGGGGGATCTGGAAACACCATATATTTT.

The chain is built from TRBV5-1 and TRBJ1-1; the D gene is possibly TRBD1 (6 bases). From germline, CDR1 is SGHRS and CDR2 YFSETQ. V gave up 4 bases and J gave up 0 bases, with 19 bases separating them. The CDR3 runs 17 residues. Written as DNA, the CDR3 is TGCGCCAGCAGCCGGGCACCGTTACAGGGCATGAACACTGAAGCTTTCTTT. This translates into CASSRAPLQGMNTEAFF. Combining the CDR3 with reference TRBV5-1 and TRBJ1-1 gives the whole variable domain KAGVTQTPRYLIKTRGQQVTLSCSPISGHRSVSWYQQTPGQGLQFLFEYFSETQRNKGNFPGRFSGRQFSNSRSEMNVSTLELGDSALYLCASSRAPLQGMNTEAFFGQGTRLTVV.

The chain combines TRBV6-5 with TRBJ1-1; D uncertain. The germline V gene encodes CDR1 MNHEY and CDR2 SVGAGI. This CDR3 contains 16 residues. V lost 0 bases and J 0 bases, leaving 11 bases between the germline ends. The CDR3 DNA follows: TGTGCCAGCAGTTACTCGGAAGAACAGCTGAACACTGAAGCTTTCTTT. The encoded protein is CASSYSEEQLNTEAFF.

This chain links TRBV15 with TRBJ2-5; TRBD2 might be the D (5 bases). V gave up 3 bases and J gave up 5 bases, with 16 bases separating them. Germline CDR1 LNHNV, CDR2 YYDKDF (reference sequence). The CDR3 covers 15 residues. The CDR3 DNA reads as TGTGCCACCAGCAGCCTTGCGCTAGCTGAGGAGACCCAGTACTTC. The encoded protein is CATSSLALAEETQYF.

The rearrangement links TRBV7-9 to TRBJ2-7, with D perhaps matching TRBD1 (5 bases). Between the trimmed V and J ends, which lost 5 bases and 6 bases, there was a span of 26 bases. The CDR3 is made up of 17 amino acids. Germline CDR1 reads SEHNR; CDR2 reads FQNEAQ (reference sequence). CDR3 sequence (DNA): TGTGCCAGCAGCCAGACGACAGCTTTAAATTATCGGTCCGAGCAGTACTTC. This encodes CASSQTTALNYRSEQYF.